This T cell receptor beta chain was observed in a study of cytotoxic CD8 clonotypes in ibrutinib-treated CLL. Depth targeted 1 in 200,000 to 1 in 1 million T cells, averaging approximately 10x coverage per clonotype. This table comes from immunoSEQ multiplex PCR, and its TCRdb copy is limited to in-frame clones, with some not included. The table records around 250,000 clones, roughly 74% of them present only once. Frozen PBMC stocks contributed around 2 micrograms of genomic DNA to the TCR beta libraries. Germline assignment: CDR1 LGHNA and CDR2 YSLEER. After removal of 4 bases from V and 4 bases from J, the junction contained 9 bases not matched to a gene. This CDR3 is 15 amino acids long. Study findings and constraints: Under therapy, public clonotypes either contracted or stayed stable, and they were uncommon. Against age-matched healthy donors, baseline clonality ran higher and tracked circulating CD8+ T-cell counts.

A word on this clone: Its antigen is currently unknown.

The specimen comprised PBMCs, sampled after 24 months of ibrutinib treatment. This receptor was identified in a human donor with chronic lymphocytic leukemia. J is TRBJ1-2 and V is TRBV4-3, with 7 positions matching TRBD1. The CDR3 bases are TGCGCCAGCAGCCCCAGCCGGGACAGACGCTATGGCTACACCTTC. This translates into CASSPSRDRRYGYTF.